This is a list of T cell receptor beta chains from one sample in a study of T cell repertoires in cytomegalovirus infection. TCRdb re-derived calls from the reads in MiXCR, one entry per CDR3 protein. The table records some 300,000 distinct CDR3 sequences, roughly 9.3% of them present only once. Source material: PBMCs. The receptors were sampled from a human donor in good health (CMV status not recorded). Some clones in this sample may be carry-over from other donors' samples. Each CDR3 is given with its conserved first and last residue. A D gene is named only where the DNA matches it firmly. Not all rows give a size; the values are once, few, many and, for expanded clones, a class.

abundance: NA; d_gene: TRBD1; v_gene: TRBV20-1; j_gene: TRBJ2-1; CDR3nt: TGCAGTGCTGCCGGGACAGCCAACAATGAGCAGTTCTTC; CDR3aa: CSAAGTANNEQFF
abundance: many; d_gene: TRBD2; v_gene: TRBV20-1; j_gene: TRBJ2-5; CDR3nt: TGCAGTGCTTCGAAGCGGGGGGGCCGGGAGACCCAGTACTTC; CDR3aa: CSASKRGGRETQYF
abundance: NA; d_gene: TRBD1; v_gene: TRBV28; j_gene: TRBJ1-2; CDR3nt: TGTGCCAGCAGTTTATGGGAGGGACAGATGAGTCACTATGGCTACACCTTC; CDR3aa: CASSLWEGQMSHYGYTF
abundance: many; d_gene: NA; v_gene: TRBV29-1; j_gene: TRBJ2-2; CDR3nt: TGCAGCGTTGGTGGAAGGGCGAACACCGGGGAGCTGTTTTTT; CDR3aa: CSVGGRANTGELFF
abundance: many; d_gene: TRBD1; v_gene: TRBV7-6; j_gene: TRBJ2-5; CDR3nt: TGTGCCAGCAGCTTCAGACAGGGGTTAGTGACCCAGTACTTC; CDR3aa: CASSFRQGLVTQYF
abundance: many; d_gene: NA; v_gene: TRBV7-9; j_gene: TRBJ2-5; CDR3nt: TGTGCCAGCAGCCAACTAGCACAAGAGACCCAGTACTTC; CDR3aa: CASSQLAQETQYF
abundance: many; d_gene: TRBD2; v_gene: TRBV20-1; j_gene: TRBJ2-1; CDR3nt: TGCAGTGCTAGAGAGATTAGCGGGGGGGTATACAATGAGCAGTTCTTC; CDR3aa: CSAREISGGVYNEQFF
abundance: many; d_gene: NA; v_gene: TRBV27; j_gene: TRBJ2-4; CDR3nt: TGTGCCAGCAGTTTACAGGGGGCCAAAAACATTCAGTACTTC; CDR3aa: CASSLQGAKNIQYF
abundance: few; d_gene: NA; v_gene: TRBV20-1; j_gene: TRBJ1-6; CDR3nt: TGCAGTGCTGACGGGACGGGGCGCGGTTCACCCCTCCACTTT; CDR3aa: CSADGTGRGSPLHF
abundance: many; d_gene: TRBD1; v_gene: TRBV7-8; j_gene: TRBJ2-1; CDR3nt: TGTGCCAGCAGCACCCTCCCCCGAACAGGGGTCAAAGACAATGAGCAGTTCTTC; CDR3aa: CASSTLPRTGVKDNEQFF
abundance: few; d_gene: NA; v_gene: TRBV2; j_gene: TRBJ2-2; CDR3nt: TGTGCCAGCCGGACCGGAGGGGCCGGGGAGCTGTTTTTT; CDR3aa: CASRTGGAGELFF
abundance: NA; d_gene: NA; v_gene: TRBV3-1; j_gene: TRBJ2-5; CDR3nt: TGTGCCAGCAGCCAAGTCCCTACAAAGGGAGAGACCCAGTACTTC; CDR3aa: CASSQVPTKGETQYF
abundance: many; d_gene: NA; v_gene: TRBV7-8; j_gene: TRBJ2-5; CDR3nt: TGTGCCAGCAGCTTAGATCAGGACAAGACCCAGTACTTC; CDR3aa: CASSLDQDKTQYF
abundance: few; d_gene: NA; v_gene: TRBV11-1; j_gene: TRBJ2-1; CDR3nt: TGTGCCAGCAGCTATTACAGTAATTCCTACAATGAGCAGTTCTTC; CDR3aa: CASSYYSNSYNEQFF
abundance: few; d_gene: TRBD1; v_gene: TRBV15; j_gene: TRBJ2-3; CDR3nt: TGTGCCACCAGCAGAGATACCGGGACAGGGTTCGGCACAGATACGCAGTATTTT; CDR3aa: CATSRDTGTGFGTDTQYF
abundance: many; d_gene: NA; v_gene: TRBV19; j_gene: TRBJ1-1; CDR3nt: TGTGCCAGTAGTAGTTGGCACCTAACAGGTGCTGGGGAGGGTACTGAAGCTTTCTTT; CDR3aa: CASSSWHLTGAGEGTEAFF
abundance: NA; d_gene: NA; v_gene: TRBV7-2; j_gene: TRBJ1-2; CDR3nt: TGTGCCAGCAGCTTCGGGCGGGAGGAGGCGGGAGGCTACACCTTC; CDR3aa: CASSFGREEAGGYTF
abundance: many; d_gene: TRBD1; v_gene: TRBV4-3; j_gene: TRBJ1-1; CDR3nt: TGCGCCAGCAGCCAATACGGACAGGGTAACACTGAAGCTTTCTTT; CDR3aa: CASSQYGQGNTEAFF
abundance: many; d_gene: NA; v_gene: TRBV6-5; j_gene: TRBJ2-2; CDR3nt: TGTGCCAGCAGTTACTCCGGGGGCGGGGAGCTGTTTTTT; CDR3aa: CASSYSGGGELFF
abundance: few; d_gene: TRBD1; v_gene: TRBV29-1; j_gene: TRBJ1-4; CDR3nt: TGCAGCGTTGGACAGGGGGGTGAAAAACTGTTTTTT; CDR3aa: CSVGQGGEKLFF
abundance: many; d_gene: TRBD1; v_gene: TRBV11-3; j_gene: TRBJ1-2; CDR3nt: TGTGCCAGCAGCCCCACGGACAGGGAACAGGGGATTGATGGCTACACCTTC; CDR3aa: CASSPTDREQGIDGYTF
abundance: many; d_gene: NA; v_gene: TRBV28; j_gene: TRBJ1-2; CDR3nt: TGTGCCAGCAGTTTGAGTCTTTATGGCTACACCTTC; CDR3aa: CASSLSLYGYTF